The 17 T cell receptor beta chains reported below all come from one sample, sequenced in a study of cytomegalovirus exposure and HLA in healthy donors. TCRdb's copy holds only in-frame clones and misses some; the assay was immunoSEQ multiplex PCR. The table lists 250,000 to 400,000 clones, roughly 90% of them singletons, with around 1% in the top ten. The specimen was PBMCs. These TCRs come from a man aged 25 to 45 in good health and CMV-seronegative.

The chain combines TRBV5-1 with TRBJ2-5, with a possible D match to TRBD1 (5 bases). V lost 0 bases, J lost 5 bases, and 17 bases lay in between. CDR1 and CDR2 from the germline V gene are SGHRS and YFSETQ. The CDR3 runs 16 residues. CDR3 amino acids: CASSLGGQWVRETQYF. In DNA form, the CDR3 reads TGCGCCAGCAGCTTGGGTGGACAATGGGTCCGGGAGACCCAGTACTTC. Full variable domain (rest looked up from reference TRBV5-1 and TRBJ2-5): KAGVTQTPRYLIKTRGQQVTLSCSPISGHRSVSWYQQTPGQGLQFLFEYFSETQRNKGNFPGRFSGRQFSNSRSEMNVSTLELGDSALYLCASSLGGQWVRETQYFGPGTRLLVL.

This sequence joins TRBV10-1 and TRBJ2-1, with 8 bases lining up with TRBD2. Looked up from germline, CDR1 is WNHNN and CDR2 is SYGVQD (reference sequence). The CDR3 has 15 residues. The junction had 13 bases not matched to a gene; V was cut back by 11 bases and J by 4 bases. The CDR3 DNA follows: TGCGCCCAGCAAGGGCTAGCGGGTCCATACAATGAGCAGTTCTTC. Encoded protein: CAQQGLAGPYNEQFF.

The V and J genes are TRBV11-2 and TRBJ1-5, with TRBD1 matching 9 bases. The trim removed 1 base at V and 6 bases at J, leaving 1 base unmatched. This CDR3 spans 14 amino acids. CDR1 is SGHAT, CDR2 FQNNGV, per germline. In DNA form, the CDR3 reads TGTGCCAGCAGCTTAGTGACAGGGGGTCAGCCCCAGCATTTT. This encodes CASSLVTGGQPQHF. Drawing the rest from reference TRBV11-2 and TRBJ1-5, the complete variable domain is EAGVAQSPRYKIIEKRQSVAFWCNPISGHATLYWYQQILGQGPKLLIQFQNNGVVDDSQLPKDRFSAERLKGVDSTLKIQPAKLEDSAVYLCASSLVTGGQPQHFGDGTRLSIL.

A single count supports this clone. The genes are TRBV2 and TRBJ1-2; the D is unclear. The V gene lost 3 bases and the J gene lost 7 bases, with 9 bases spanning the gap. Germline V CDR1 and CDR2: SNHLY, FYNNEI. This CDR3 comprises 12 residues. For the CDR3, the DNA is TGTGCCAGCAGTGATGAGGTGCGTGGCTACACCTTC. It specifies CASSDEVRGYTF. Looking up the rest from reference TRBV2 and TRBJ1-2 gives the full variable domain: EPEVTQTPSHQVTQMGQEVILRCVPISNHLYFYWYRQILGQKVEFLVSFYNNEISEKSEIFDDQFSVERPDGSNFTLKIRSTKLEDSAMYFCASSDEVRGYTFGSGTRLTVV.

This rearrangement joins TRBV6-5 to TRBJ2-2; 11 bases fit TRBD2. CDR1 and CDR2 (germline): MNHEY, SVGAGI. V gave up 3 bases and J gave up 5 bases; unmatched junction bases: 5. The CDR3 is made up of 16 amino acids. CDR3 nucleotide sequence: TGTGCCAGCAGTTATGGGCTAGCGGGGGGTACCGGGGAGCTGTTTTTT. This gives the protein CASSYGLAGGTGELFF.

The chain joins TRBV18 to TRBJ1-4; D uncertain. CDR1 and CDR2 from the germline V gene are KGHSH and LQKENI. The CDR3 runs to 16 residues. Deletions cut 0 bases from V and 6 bases from J, with 14 bases between. CDR3 DNA: TGTGCCAGCTCACCACCATGGAGCCGGGGAGATGAAAAACTGTTTTTT. Protein sequence: CASSPPWSRGDEKLFF.

The chain employs TRBV27 and TRBJ2-7, with 8 bases fitting TRBD1. CDR3 length equals 14 residues. Germline loops: CDR1 MNHEY, CDR2 SMNVEV (reference sequence). The trim removed 4 bases at V and 5 bases at J, leaving 7 bases unmatched. The CDR3: CASSSRQGHHEQYF. The CDR3 bases are TGTGCCAGCAGTTCAAGACAGGGGCACCACGAGCAGTACTTC.

This clone was observed a single time. The chain combines TRBV7-9 with TRBJ2-7; D is undetermined. The CDR3 covers 12 residues. V was shortened by 6 bases and J by 2 bases, with 8 bases between the two germline ends. Germline CDR1 SEHNR, CDR2 FQNEAQ (reference sequence). CDR3 sequence: CASSQDTYEQYF. For the CDR3, the DNA is TGTGCCAGCAGTCAAGACACCTACGAGCAGTACTTC. Full variable domain (rest looked up from reference TRBV7-9 and TRBJ2-7): DTGVSQNPRHKITKRGQNVTFRCDPISEHNRLYWYRQTLGQGPEFLTYFQNEAQLEKSRLLSDRFSAERPKGSFSTLEIQRTEQGDSAMYLCASSQDTYEQYFGPGTRLTVT.

On this clone: This CDR3 is also generated by other DNA sequences in the sample. This chain uses TRBV2 with TRBJ1-5, with TRBD1 matching 8 bases. V lost 6 bases to trimming and J lost 6 bases; unmatched junction nucleotides: 10. The CDR3 loop spans 15 amino acids. Germline-derived CDR1 and CDR2 are SNHLY and FYNNEI. The CDR3 DNA is TGTGCCAGCAGCGCTGACAGGGGAGTCAGTCAGCCCCAGCATTTT. Translating it yields CASSADRGVSQPQHF.

The V call is TRBV6-5, the J call TRBJ1-1; D possibly corresponds to TRBD1 (5 bases). V lost 4 bases, J lost 5 bases, and 17 bases lay in between. The germline V gene has CDR1 MNHEY and CDR2 SVGAGI. The CDR3 length is 15 residues. CDR3 DNA sequence: TGTGCCAGCAGTTGGGGTAAGGGGCGGGGTACTGAAGCTTTCTTT. This sequence encodes CASSWGKGRGTEAFF.

The rearrangement uses TRBV12-5 and TRBJ2-3; D is possibly TRBD1 (6 bases). CDR1 and CDR2 (germline): LGHNT, FRNRAP. V was shortened by 0 bases and J by 3 bases, with 16 bases between the two germline ends. The CDR3 extends over 17 amino acids. The CDR3 region is CASGLVGKTGTTDTQYF. The CDR3 DNA follows: TGTGCTAGTGGTTTGGTAGGGAAGACAGGTACAACAGATACGCAGTATTTT.

The table lists this clone with a few counts. The gene calls are TRBV11-2 and TRBJ2-7; D call uncertain. The V gene lost 2 bases and the J gene lost 0 bases, with 5 bases spanning the gap. The CDR3 consists of 13 residues. Germline V gene data show CDR1 as SGHAT and CDR2 as FQNNGV. The DNA of the CDR3 is TGTGCCAGCAGCTTACATGTCTCCTACGAGCAGTACTTC. Residues: CASSLHVSYEQYF. The whole variable domain, filled in from reference TRBV11-2 and TRBJ2-7, reads EAGVAQSPRYKIIEKRQSVAFWCNPISGHATLYWYQQILGQGPKLLIQFQNNGVVDDSQLPKDRFSAERLKGVDSTLKIQPAKLEDSAVYLCASSLHVSYEQYFGPGTRLTVT.

J is TRBJ2-3 and V is TRBV19, with unresolved D. The CDR3 consists of 15 residues. Germline lookup yields CDR1 LNHDA and CDR2 SQIVND (reference sequence). V lost 0 bases, J lost 0 bases, and 7 bases lay in between. The CDR3 is CASSIDGSSTDTQYF. CDR3 DNA: TGTGCCAGTAGTATAGACGGGTCGAGCACAGATACGCAGTATTTT. Complete variable domain (other parts from reference TRBV19 and TRBJ2-3): DGGITQSPKYLFRKEGQNVTLSCEQNLNHDAMYWYRQDPGQGLRLIYYSQIVNDFQKGDIAEGYSVSREKKESFPLTVTSAQKNPTAFYLCASSIDGSSTDTQYFGPGTRLTVL.

This chain connects TRBV7-9 to TRBJ1-3, with D tentatively TRBD1 (6 bases). Germline V gene data show CDR1 as SEHNR and CDR2 as FQNEAQ (reference sequence). CDR3 length: 15 amino acids. The V end lost 5 bases, the J end lost 0 bases, and 11 bases lay between the germline ends. DNA for the CDR3: TGTGCCAGCAGCGCCCGGACAGTCTCTGGAAACACCATATATTTT. Translating gives CASSARTVSGNTIYF.

Written as DNA, the CDR3 is TGTGCAAGTCGCTTAGGGCAGGGCCTTATATACGAGCAGTACTTC. This translates into CASRLGQGLIYEQYF. This chain links TRBV12-2 with TRBJ2-7; TRBD1, as called in the table, went unchecked against the DNA. TRBV12-2 is described as a pseudogene. There are 15 residues in the CDR3.

This chain joins TRBV13 and TRBJ2-5; 9 nucleotides align to TRBD1. The CDR3 extends over 15 amino acids. Germline assignment: CDR1 PRHDT and CDR2 FYEKMQ (reference sequence). V shed 2 bases and J 5 bases; nucleotides not matched to a gene: 6. The CDR3 here is CASSLRDRAVETQYF. CDR3 nucleotide sequence: TGTGCCAGCAGCTTAAGGGACAGGGCCGTTGAGACCCAGTACTTC.

The chain has TRBV2 and TRBJ1-2, with D perhaps matching TRBD1 (6 bases). This CDR3 has 13 amino acids. In germline, CDR1 is SNHLY, CDR2 FYNNEI. The V end lost 5 bases, the J end lost 3 bases, and 10 bases lay between the germline ends. CDR3 residues: CASSRTEDYGYTF. CDR3 coding DNA: TGTGCCAGCAGTCGGACAGAAGACTATGGCTACACCTTC.